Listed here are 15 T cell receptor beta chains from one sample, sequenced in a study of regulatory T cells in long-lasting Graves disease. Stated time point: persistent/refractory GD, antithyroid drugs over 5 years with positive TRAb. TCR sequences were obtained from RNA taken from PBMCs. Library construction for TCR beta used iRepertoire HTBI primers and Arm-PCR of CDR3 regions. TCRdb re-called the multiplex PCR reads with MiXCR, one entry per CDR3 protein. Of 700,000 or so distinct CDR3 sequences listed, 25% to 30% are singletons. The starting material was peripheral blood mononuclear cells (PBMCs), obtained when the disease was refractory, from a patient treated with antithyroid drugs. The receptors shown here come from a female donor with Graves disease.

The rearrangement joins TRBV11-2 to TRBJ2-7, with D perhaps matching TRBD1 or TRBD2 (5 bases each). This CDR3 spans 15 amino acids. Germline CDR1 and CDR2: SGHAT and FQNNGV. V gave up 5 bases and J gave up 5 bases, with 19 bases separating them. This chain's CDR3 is CASSLMGTAVHEQYF. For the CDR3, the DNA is TGTGCCAGCAGCCTCATGGGGACCGCCGTCCACGAGCAGTACTTC.

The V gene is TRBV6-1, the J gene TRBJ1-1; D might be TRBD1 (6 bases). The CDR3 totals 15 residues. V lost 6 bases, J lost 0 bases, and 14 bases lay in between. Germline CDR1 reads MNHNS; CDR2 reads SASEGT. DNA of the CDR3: TGTGCCAGCAGCCAACAGGGCAGCTTGAACACTGAAGCTTTCTTT. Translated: CASSQQGSLNTEAFF.

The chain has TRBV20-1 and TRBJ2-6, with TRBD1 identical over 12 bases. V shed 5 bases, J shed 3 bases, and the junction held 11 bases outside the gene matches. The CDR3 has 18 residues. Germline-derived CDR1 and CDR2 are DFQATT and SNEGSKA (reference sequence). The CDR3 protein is CSAVGPGQGALGANVLTF. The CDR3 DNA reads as TGCAGTGCTGTCGGACCGGGACAGGGGGCGCTTGGGGCCAACGTCCTGACTTTC.

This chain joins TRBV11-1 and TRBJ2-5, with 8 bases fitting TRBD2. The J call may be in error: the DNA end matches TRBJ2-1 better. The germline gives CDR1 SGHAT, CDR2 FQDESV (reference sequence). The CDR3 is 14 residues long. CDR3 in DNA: TGTGCCAGCAGAGCGGGGGCGGGCCCTGGTGAGCAGTTCTTC. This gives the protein CASRAGAGPGEQFF.

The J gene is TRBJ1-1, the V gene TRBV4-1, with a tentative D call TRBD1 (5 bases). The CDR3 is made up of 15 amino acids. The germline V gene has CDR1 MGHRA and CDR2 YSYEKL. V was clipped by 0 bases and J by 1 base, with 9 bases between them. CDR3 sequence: CASSQEVGTNTEAFF. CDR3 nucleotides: TGCGCCAGCAGCCAAGAGGTGGGGACGAACACTGAAGCTTTCTTT.

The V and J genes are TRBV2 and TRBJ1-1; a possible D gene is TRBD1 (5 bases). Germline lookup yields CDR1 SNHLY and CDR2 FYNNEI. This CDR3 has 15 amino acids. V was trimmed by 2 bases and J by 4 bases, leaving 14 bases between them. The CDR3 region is CASSERGQLSTEAFF. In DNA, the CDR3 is TGTGCCAGCAGTGAAAGGGGTCAGTTGAGCACTGAAGCTTTCTTT.

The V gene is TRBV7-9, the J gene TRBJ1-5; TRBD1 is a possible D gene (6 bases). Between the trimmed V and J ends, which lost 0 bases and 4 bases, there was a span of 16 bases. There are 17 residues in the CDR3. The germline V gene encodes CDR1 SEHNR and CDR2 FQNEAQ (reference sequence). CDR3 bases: TGTGCCAGCAGCTTAGCAGGGGGGGTAGGGCCAAATCAGCCCCAGCATTTT. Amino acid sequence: CASSLAGGVGPNQPQHF.

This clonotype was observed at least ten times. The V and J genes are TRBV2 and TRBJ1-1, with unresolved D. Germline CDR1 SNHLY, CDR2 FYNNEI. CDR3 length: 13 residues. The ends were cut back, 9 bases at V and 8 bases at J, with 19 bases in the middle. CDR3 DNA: TGTGCCAGAAGTTACGAACTGAGCGGGGAAGCTTTCTTT. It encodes CARSYELSGEAFF.

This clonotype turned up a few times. For the CDR3, the DNA is TGCAGTGCTAAGAAAACAGGGGCCGGAAACACCATATATTTT. Translated: CSAKKTGAGNTIYF. This chain links TRBV20-1 with TRBJ1-3, with TRBD1 identical over 7 bases. Trimming took 4 bases from V and 4 from J; bases not matched to a gene: 7. Germline assignment: CDR1 DFQATT and CDR2 SNEGSKA (reference sequence). The CDR3 consists of 14 residues.

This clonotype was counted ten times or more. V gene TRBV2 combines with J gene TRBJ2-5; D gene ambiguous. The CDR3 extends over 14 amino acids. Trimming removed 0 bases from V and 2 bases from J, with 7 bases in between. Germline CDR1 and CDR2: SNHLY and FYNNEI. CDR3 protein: CASSEASVQETQYF. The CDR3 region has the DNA TGTGCCAGCAGTGAAGCGTCAGTTCAAGAGACCCAGTACTTC.

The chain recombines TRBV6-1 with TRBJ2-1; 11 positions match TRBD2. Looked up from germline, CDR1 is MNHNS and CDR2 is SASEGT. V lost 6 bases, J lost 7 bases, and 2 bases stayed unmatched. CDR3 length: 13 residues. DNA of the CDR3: TGTGCCAGCAGCAGGACTAGCGGGAATGAGCAGTTCTTC. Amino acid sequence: CASSRTSGNEQFF.

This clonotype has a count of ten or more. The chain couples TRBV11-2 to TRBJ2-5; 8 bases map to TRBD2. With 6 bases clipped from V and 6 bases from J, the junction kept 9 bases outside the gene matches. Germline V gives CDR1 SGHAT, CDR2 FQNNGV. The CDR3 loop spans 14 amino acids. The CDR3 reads CASRTGTSSKTQYF. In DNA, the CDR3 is TGTGCCAGCAGAACCGGGACTAGTTCGAAGACCCAGTACTTC.

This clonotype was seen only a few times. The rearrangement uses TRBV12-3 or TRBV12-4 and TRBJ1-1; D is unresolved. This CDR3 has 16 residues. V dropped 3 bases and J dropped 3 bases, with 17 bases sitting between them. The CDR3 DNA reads TGTGCCAGCAGTTTTGCCTTCGGCACTGGGGACACTGAAGCTTTCTTT. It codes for CASSFAFGTGDTEAFF.

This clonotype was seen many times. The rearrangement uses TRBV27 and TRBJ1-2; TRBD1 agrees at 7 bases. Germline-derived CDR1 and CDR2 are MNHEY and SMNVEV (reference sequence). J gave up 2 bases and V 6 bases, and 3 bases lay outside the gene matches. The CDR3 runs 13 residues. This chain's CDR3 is CASREQGNYGYTF. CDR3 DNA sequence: TGTGCCAGCAGAGAACAGGGGAACTATGGCTACACCTTC.

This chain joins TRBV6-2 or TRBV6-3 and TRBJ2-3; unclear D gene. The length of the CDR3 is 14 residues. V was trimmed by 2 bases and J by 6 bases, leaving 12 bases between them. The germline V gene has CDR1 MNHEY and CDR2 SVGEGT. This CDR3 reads CASSYRPRLDTQYF. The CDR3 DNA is TGTGCCAGCAGTTACCGCCCGCGTTTGGATACGCAGTATTTT.